Sequencing of this T cell receptor (beta chain) was carried out in a study of T cell repertoires in cytomegalovirus infection. Overall study: Public TCR beta signatures provided an indication of both CMV infection and a matching HLA type.

TCRdb reprocessed the reads via MiXCR and lists one record per CDR3 protein. Among over 100,000 distinct CDR3 sequences listed, around a tenth were seen once. This CDR3 region has 15 residues. Trimming took 4 bases from V and 4 from J, leaving 14 bases between them. About this clonotype: Its antigen is undetermined.

General study results and limits: Identification of carriers of CMV plus the relevant HLA was performed using cumulative public TCR beta family frequency. In two of eight donors, the top clonotype was HLA-C-restricted CMV-specific.

Sequenced: PBMCs, sequenced either directly or after in vitro stimulation (not recorded which). This sequence originates from a human donor in good health (CMV status not recorded). Some clones in this sample may be carry-over from other donors' samples. The chain couples TRBV12-3 or TRBV12-4 to TRBJ1-5; tentatively, D is TRBD1 (5 bases). This CDR3 is CASSSYGTANQPQHF. CDR3 sequence (DNA): TGTGCCAGCAGTTCTTACGGGACCGCTAATCAGCCCCAGCATTTT.